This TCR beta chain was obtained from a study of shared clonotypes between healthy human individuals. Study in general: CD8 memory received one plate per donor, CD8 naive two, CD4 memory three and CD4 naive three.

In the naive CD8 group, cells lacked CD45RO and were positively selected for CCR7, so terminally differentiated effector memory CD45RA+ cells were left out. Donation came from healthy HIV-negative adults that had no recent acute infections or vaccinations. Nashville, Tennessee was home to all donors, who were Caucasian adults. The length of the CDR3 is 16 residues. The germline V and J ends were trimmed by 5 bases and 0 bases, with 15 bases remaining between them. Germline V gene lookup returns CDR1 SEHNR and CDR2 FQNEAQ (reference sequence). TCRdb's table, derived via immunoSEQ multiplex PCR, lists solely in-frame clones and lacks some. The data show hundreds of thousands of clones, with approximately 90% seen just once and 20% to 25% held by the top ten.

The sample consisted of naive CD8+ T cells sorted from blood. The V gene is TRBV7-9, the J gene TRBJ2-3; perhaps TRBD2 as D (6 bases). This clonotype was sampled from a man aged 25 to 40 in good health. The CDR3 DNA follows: TGTGCCAGCAGCGAGGGATCGGGAGAAAGCACAGATACGCAGTATTTT. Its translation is CASSEGSGESTDTQYF.